This entry describes one T cell receptor beta chain. This entry belongs to a study of blood T cell repertoires in COVID-19. Turning to the study itself: Whether acute or convalescent, the COVID-19 samples came from the United States, Italy and Spain. Sources were T cells, B-cell-depleted T cells, or PBMCs; the material itself was cDNA or gDNA.

In the authors' workflow: Nucleated cell number was recorded as an estimate derived from reference gene primer amplification. TCRdb's copy holds only in-frame clones and misses some; the assay was immunoSEQ multiplex PCR. Clonal size and the V and J genes are those of that table, whereas D and trimming came from the DNA. The profile shows about 250,000 clones, roughly 87% of them singletons. Trimming took 7 bases from V and 1 from J; bases not matched to a gene: 5. Germline V lookup: CDR1 SQVTM, CDR2 ANQGSEA. This CDR3 has 16 residues. This TCR was sampled from a man aged 18 to 30 with active or convalescent COVID-19. The specimen sequenced was peripheral blood. V is TRBV29-1 and J is TRBJ2-1; 15 nucleotides align to TRBD2. The CDR3 loop reads CSAGTSGRRSYNEQFF. The CDR3, as DNA: TGCAGCGCCGGGACTAGCGGGAGGAGGTCCTACAATGAGCAGTTCTTC.